The rows below give T cell receptor beta chains drawn from one sample of a study of blood T cell repertoires in COVID-19. This table comes from immunoSEQ multiplex PCR, and its TCRdb copy is limited to in-frame clones, with some not included. The sample contains around 100,000 clones, 86% of which appear only once. Sequenced input: peripheral blood. The receptors shown here come from a man aged 40-49 years with acute or convalescent COVID-19. Both conserved end residues are part of each CDR3. Fields, in order: clone size, J gene, D gene, V gene, CDR3 protein, CDR3 DNA. D genes are given only for firm matches. Only some rows state a clone size, as once, few, many or a class for expanded clones.

clone size: -
J gene: TRBJ2-5
D gene: -
V gene: TRBV12-3/TRBV12-4
CDR3 protein: CASQGSRETQYF
CDR3 DNA: TGTGCCAGTCAGGGGTCCAGGGAGACCCAGTACTTC

clone size: -
J gene: TRBJ1-1
D gene: -
V gene: TRBV10-1
CDR3 protein: CASSTGIGNTEAFF
CDR3 DNA: TGCGCCAGCAGTACAGGAATCGGGAACACTGAAGCTTTCTTT

clone size: -
J gene: TRBJ2-1
D gene: -
V gene: TRBV6-2/TRBV6-3
CDR3 protein: CASSYSSAGGKWNEQFF
CDR3 DNA: TGTGCCAGCAGTTACTCGAGTGCCGGGGGAAAGTGGAATGAGCAGTTCTTC

clone size: -
J gene: TRBJ2-1
D gene: TRBD2
V gene: TRBV7-8
CDR3 protein: CASSSGLAGGRFF
CDR3 DNA: TGTGCCAGCAGCTCTGGACTAGCGGGGGGCCGGTTCTTC

clone size: -
J gene: TRBJ1-4
D gene: -
V gene: TRBV13
CDR3 protein: CASSFGSRRNEKLFF
CDR3 DNA: TGTGCCAGCAGCTTTGGGAGCAGAAGGAATGAAAAACTGTTTTTT

clone size: -
J gene: TRBJ2-1
D gene: -
V gene: TRBV18
CDR3 protein: CASSPLTGSGDNEQFF
CDR3 DNA: TGTGCCAGCTCACCCCTAACAGGGTCCGGGGACAATGAGCAGTTCTTC

clone size: -
J gene: TRBJ2-1
D gene: TRBD2
V gene: TRBV6-1
CDR3 protein: CASSELSAGGYNEQFF
CDR3 DNA: TGTGCCAGCAGTGAATTGAGCGCGGGGGGTTACAATGAGCAGTTCTTC

clone size: -
J gene: TRBJ2-1
D gene: TRBD2
V gene: TRBV6-5
CDR3 protein: CASSQGVAGEQFF
CDR3 DNA: TGTGCCAGCAGCCAAGGGGTAGCGGGAGAGCAGTTCTTC

clone size: -
J gene: TRBJ1-4
D gene: TRBD1
V gene: TRBV5-5
CDR3 protein: CASSLSLLGSRGQFF
CDR3 DNA: TGTGCCAGCAGCTTGAGTTTATTGGGGTCTAGGGGGCAATTTTTT

clone size: -
J gene: TRBJ1-5
D gene: TRBD1
V gene: TRBV5-1
CDR3 protein: CASSLEGGDSQPQHF
CDR3 DNA: TGCGCCAGCAGCCTGGAAGGGGGCGACTCTCAGCCCCAGCATTTT

clone size: -
J gene: TRBJ1-1
D gene: -
V gene: TRBV27
CDR3 protein: CASSPGLGGGGMNTEAFF
CDR3 DNA: TGTGCCAGCAGCCCGGGACTGGGCGGCGGGGGGATGAACACTGAAGCTTTCTTT

clone size: -
J gene: TRBJ2-1
D gene: -
V gene: TRBV9
CDR3 protein: CASSKQGVHNEQFF
CDR3 DNA: TGTGCCAGCAGCAAACAGGGTGTCCACAATGAGCAGTTCTTC

clone size: -
J gene: TRBJ2-7
D gene: -
V gene: TRBV19
CDR3 protein: CASSAPGLHKSYEQYF
CDR3 DNA: TGTGCCAGTAGTGCTCCGGGACTGCACAAATCCTACGAGCAGTACTTC

clone size: -
J gene: TRBJ2-5
D gene: -
V gene: TRBV29-1
CDR3 protein: CSVLPDIQETQYF
CDR3 DNA: TGCAGCGTCCTCCCGGACATACAGGAGACCCAGTACTTC

clone size: -
J gene: TRBJ2-7
D gene: -
V gene: TRBV10-2
CDR3 protein: CASSVGLARYEQYF
CDR3 DNA: TGCGCCAGCAGTGTTGGTCTAGCTCGGTACGAGCAGTACTTC

clone size: -
J gene: TRBJ2-7
D gene: TRBD2
V gene: TRBV5-1
CDR3 protein: CASSPLGRGTSSYEQYF
CDR3 DNA: TGCGCCAGCAGCCCCCTAGGGAGGGGCACAAGCTCCTACGAGCAGTACTTC

clone size: -
J gene: TRBJ2-2
D gene: TRBD1
V gene: TRBV19
CDR3 protein: CASSMGQGNTGELFF
CDR3 DNA: TGTGCCAGTAGTATGGGACAGGGGAACACCGGGGAGCTGTTTTTT

clone size: -
J gene: TRBJ1-6
D gene: -
V gene: TRBV15
CDR3 protein: CATSRQGQNSPLHF
CDR3 DNA: TGTGCCACCAGCAGACAGGGCCAAAATTCACCCCTCCACTTT

clone size: -
J gene: TRBJ2-7
D gene: TRBD1
V gene: TRBV11-3
CDR3 protein: CASSPRQGYEQYF
CDR3 DNA: TGTGCCAGCAGCCCAAGACAGGGCTACGAGCAGTACTTC

clone size: once
J gene: TRBJ1-6
D gene: -
V gene: TRBV10-1
CDR3 protein: CASSVGQNNSPLHF
CDR3 DNA: TGCGCCAGCAGTGTCGGACAGAATAATTCACCCCTCCACTTT

clone size: -
J gene: TRBJ2-5
D gene: TRBD1
V gene: TRBV24-1
CDR3 protein: CATGEGTDQETQYF
CDR3 DNA: TGTGCCACCGGGGAAGGGACAGACCAAGAGACCCAGTACTTC

clone size: -
J gene: TRBJ2-3
D gene: -
V gene: TRBV5-1
CDR3 protein: CASSFGDPSTDTQYF
CDR3 DNA: TGCGCCAGCAGCTTCGGGGATCCTAGCACAGATACGCAGTATTTT

clone size: -
J gene: TRBJ2-1
D gene: -
V gene: TRBV10-3
CDR3 protein: CAISEAAVPYNEQFF
CDR3 DNA: TGTGCCATCAGTGAGGCAGCGGTCCCCTACAATGAGCAGTTCTTC

clone size: -
J gene: TRBJ1-1
D gene: -
V gene: TRBV10-1
CDR3 protein: CASSEQQGRAFF
CDR3 DNA: TGCGCCAGCAGTGAACAGCAGGGTCGCGCTTTCTTT

clone size: -
J gene: TRBJ1-2
D gene: -
V gene: TRBV10-3
CDR3 protein: CAISDVQGYTF
CDR3 DNA: TGTGCCATCAGTGATGTTCAGGGCTACACCTTC

clone size: -
J gene: TRBJ1-1
D gene: -
V gene: TRBV5-1
CDR3 protein: CASSPPGNTEAFF
CDR3 DNA: TGCGCCAGCAGCCCGCCGGGGAACACTGAAGCTTTCTTT

clone size: few
J gene: TRBJ1-2
D gene: -
V gene: TRBV3-1/TRBV3-2
CDR3 protein: CASSQDWGGRYGYTF
CDR3 DNA: TGTGCCAGCAGCCAAGATTGGGGAGGTCGCTATGGCTACACCTTC

clone size: -
J gene: TRBJ1-1
D gene: -
V gene: TRBV6-5
CDR3 protein: CASSSGGVGTEAFF
CDR3 DNA: TGTGCCAGCAGCTCGGGAGGGGTCGGCACTGAAGCTTTCTTT

clone size: -
J gene: TRBJ2-5
D gene: -
V gene: TRBV12-5
CDR3 protein: CASGLARRAGNQETQYF
CDR3 DNA: TGTGCTAGTGGTTTGGCCCGGAGGGCGGGGAACCAAGAGACCCAGTACTTC

clone size: -
J gene: TRBJ1-1
D gene: -
V gene: TRBV7-3
CDR3 protein: CASSQTSVNTEAFF
CDR3 DNA: TGTGCCAGCAGCCAAACTTCGGTGAACACTGAAGCTTTCTTT

clone size: -
J gene: TRBJ1-6
D gene: TRBD1
V gene: TRBV7-2
CDR3 protein: CASSLLNPGQAPSPLHF
CDR3 DNA: TGTGCCAGCAGCCTGTTAAATCCGGGACAGGCTCCTTCACCCCTCCACTTT

clone size: -
J gene: TRBJ2-1
D gene: -
V gene: TRBV6-5
CDR3 protein: CASSYAGLPPYNEQFF
CDR3 DNA: TGTGCCAGCAGTTATGCGGGACTTCCCCCGTACAATGAGCAGTTCTTC

clone size: -
J gene: TRBJ1-6
D gene: TRBD1
V gene: TRBV18
CDR3 protein: CASSPLEWTGAHSPLHF
CDR3 DNA: TGTGCCAGCTCACCCCTTGAATGGACAGGGGCTCATTCACCCCTCCACTTT

clone size: -
J gene: TRBJ1-2
D gene: -
V gene: TRBV4-1
CDR3 protein: CASSQESAGNYGYTF
CDR3 DNA: TGCGCCAGCAGCCAAGAGTCGGCAGGGAACTATGGCTACACCTTC

clone size: -
J gene: TRBJ2-2
D gene: -
V gene: TRBV5-4
CDR3 protein: CASSSRTQRTGELFF
CDR3 DNA: TGTGCCAGCAGCTCCAGAACACAGAGAACCGGGGAGCTGTTTTTT

clone size: -
J gene: TRBJ2-2
D gene: -
V gene: TRBV4-3
CDR3 protein: CASSQAFTGYRELFF
CDR3 DNA: TGCGCCAGCAGCCAAGCCTTCACAGGGTACCGGGAGCTGTTTTTT

clone size: -
J gene: TRBJ2-2
D gene: -
V gene: TRBV6-5
CDR3 protein: CATGAQHGGELFF
CDR3 DNA: TGTGCCACGGGAGCCCAACACGGTGGGGAGCTGTTTTTT

clone size: -
J gene: TRBJ1-5
D gene: -
V gene: TRBV19
CDR3 protein: CASSIVTGKGVGNQPQHF
CDR3 DNA: TGTGCCAGTAGTATAGTAACAGGGAAAGGGGTTGGGAATCAGCCCCAGCATTTT

clone size: -
J gene: TRBJ1-2
D gene: -
V gene: TRBV19
CDR3 protein: CASSIFSDGYTF
CDR3 DNA: TGTGCCAGTAGTATTTTCAGCGATGGCTACACCTTC

clone size: -
J gene: TRBJ2-1
D gene: -
V gene: TRBV4-3
CDR3 protein: CASSQHGENNEQFF
CDR3 DNA: TGCGCCAGCAGCCAACACGGGGAAAACAATGAGCAGTTCTTC

clone size: -
J gene: TRBJ2-1
D gene: -
V gene: TRBV12-5
CDR3 protein: CASGLSLALQFF
CDR3 DNA: TGTGCTAGTGGTTTGTCACTAGCCTTGCAGTTCTTC

clone size: once
J gene: TRBJ1-6
D gene: TRBD1
V gene: TRBV30
CDR3 protein: CAWSVQGGSSPLHF
CDR3 DNA: TGTGCCTGGAGTGTACAAGGGGGCAGTTCACCCCTCCACTTT

clone size: once
J gene: TRBJ2-7
D gene: -
V gene: TRBV7-9
CDR3 protein: CASSLNRSQGYEQYF
CDR3 DNA: TGTGCCAGCAGCTTAAACAGATCACAGGGCTACGAGCAGTACTTC

clone size: -
J gene: TRBJ2-1
D gene: TRBD2
V gene: TRBV19
CDR3 protein: CASSIAHHSSGGANEQFF
CDR3 DNA: TGTGCCAGTAGTATAGCCCACCATTCTAGCGGGGGAGCGAATGAGCAGTTCTTC

clone size: -
J gene: TRBJ2-5
D gene: TRBD2
V gene: TRBV6-6
CDR3 protein: CASSPPGFAGAEETQYF
CDR3 DNA: TGTGCCAGCAGTCCCCCGGGCTTCGCGGGAGCTGAGGAGACCCAGTACTTC

clone size: -
J gene: TRBJ2-6
D gene: TRBD1
V gene: TRBV18
CDR3 protein: CASSPRISTGFYSGANVLTF
CDR3 DNA: TGTGCCAGCTCACCGCGAATATCGACAGGGTTCTACTCTGGGGCCAACGTCCTGACTTTC

clone size: -
J gene: TRBJ1-4
D gene: -
V gene: TRBV30
CDR3 protein: CAWSGRTGDTNEKLFF
CDR3 DNA: TGTGCCTGGAGTGGTAGGACGGGGGACACTAATGAAAAACTGTTTTTT

clone size: -
J gene: TRBJ1-5
D gene: TRBD1
V gene: TRBV19
CDR3 protein: CASSIGDSSYSNQPQHF
CDR3 DNA: TGTGCCAGTAGTATTGGGGACAGCTCGTATAGCAATCAGCCCCAGCATTTT

clone size: -
J gene: TRBJ2-1
D gene: TRBD2
V gene: TRBV5-1
CDR3 protein: CASSLAWGTSGRNEQFF
CDR3 DNA: TGCGCCAGCAGCTTGGCCTGGGGGACTAGCGGGAGAAATGAGCAGTTCTTC

clone size: -
J gene: TRBJ2-1
D gene: -
V gene: TRBV27
CDR3 protein: CASSPLDRYNEQFF
CDR3 DNA: TGTGCCAGCAGTCCCCTGGACAGATACAATGAGCAGTTCTTC

clone size: -
J gene: TRBJ2-2
D gene: TRBD1
V gene: TRBV5-1
CDR3 protein: CASSRAGGGTGELFF
CDR3 DNA: TGCGCCAGCAGCCGGGCAGGGGGCGGCACCGGGGAGCTGTTTTTT

clone size: -
J gene: TRBJ2-2
D gene: TRBD2
V gene: TRBV7-9
CDR3 protein: CASSYPTGGNTGELFF
CDR3 DNA: TGTGCCAGCAGCTATCCCACGGGGGGGAACACCGGGGAGCTGTTTTTT

clone size: -
J gene: TRBJ1-2
D gene: -
V gene: TRBV6-5
CDR3 protein: CASATLGTLNGYTF
CDR3 DNA: TGTGCCAGCGCCACGCTCGGGACACTAAATGGCTACACCTTC

clone size: -
J gene: TRBJ2-3
D gene: -
V gene: TRBV9
CDR3 protein: CASSVVSGDTDTQYF
CDR3 DNA: TGTGCCAGCAGCGTAGTCAGCGGTGACACAGATACGCAGTATTTT

clone size: -
J gene: TRBJ2-1
D gene: -
V gene: TRBV7-2
CDR3 protein: CASSLAGGRSSEQFF
CDR3 DNA: TGTGCCAGCAGCTTAGCTGGTGGGAGGAGTTCTGAGCAGTTCTTC